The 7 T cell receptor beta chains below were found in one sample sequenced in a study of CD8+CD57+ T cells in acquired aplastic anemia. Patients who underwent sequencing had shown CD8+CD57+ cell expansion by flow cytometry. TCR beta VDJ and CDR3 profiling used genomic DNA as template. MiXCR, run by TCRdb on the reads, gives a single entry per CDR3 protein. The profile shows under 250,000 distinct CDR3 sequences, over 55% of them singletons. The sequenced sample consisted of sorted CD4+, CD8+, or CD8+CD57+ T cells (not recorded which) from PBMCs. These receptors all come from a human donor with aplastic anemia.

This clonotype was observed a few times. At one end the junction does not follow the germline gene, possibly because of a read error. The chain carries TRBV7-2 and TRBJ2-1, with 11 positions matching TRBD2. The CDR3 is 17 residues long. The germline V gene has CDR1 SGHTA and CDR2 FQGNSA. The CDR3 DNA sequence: TGCGCCAGCAGCCCTGGACTAGCGGGTAGCTCCTACAATGAGCAGTTCTTC. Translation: CASSPGLAGSSYNEQFF.

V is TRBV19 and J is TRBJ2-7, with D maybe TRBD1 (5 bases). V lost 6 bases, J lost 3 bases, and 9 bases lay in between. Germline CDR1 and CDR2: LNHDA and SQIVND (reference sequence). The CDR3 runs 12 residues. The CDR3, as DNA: TGTGCCAGTAGCCAGGGATTCTACGAGCAGTACTTC. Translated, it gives CASSQGFYEQYF.

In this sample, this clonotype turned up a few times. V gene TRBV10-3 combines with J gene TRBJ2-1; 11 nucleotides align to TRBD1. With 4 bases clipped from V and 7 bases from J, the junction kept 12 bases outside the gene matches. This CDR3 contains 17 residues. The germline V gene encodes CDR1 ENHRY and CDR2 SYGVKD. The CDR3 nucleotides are TGTGCCATCAGTGGATCTTCCGGGACAGGGGGAGTGAATGAGCAGTTCTTC. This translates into CAISGSSGTGGVNEQFF.

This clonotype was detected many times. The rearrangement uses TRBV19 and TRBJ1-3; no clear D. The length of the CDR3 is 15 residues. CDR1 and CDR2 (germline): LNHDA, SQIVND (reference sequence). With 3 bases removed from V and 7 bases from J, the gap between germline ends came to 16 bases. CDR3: CASSIPLERDNTIYF. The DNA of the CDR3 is TGTGCCAGTAGTATTCCCCTCGAACGGGATAACACCATATATTTT.

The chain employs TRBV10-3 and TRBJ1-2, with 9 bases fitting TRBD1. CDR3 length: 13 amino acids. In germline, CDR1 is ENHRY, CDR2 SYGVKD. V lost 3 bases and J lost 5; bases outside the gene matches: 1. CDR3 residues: CAISEGTGYGYTF. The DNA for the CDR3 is TGTGCCATCAGTGAAGGGACAGGGTATGGCTACACCTTC.

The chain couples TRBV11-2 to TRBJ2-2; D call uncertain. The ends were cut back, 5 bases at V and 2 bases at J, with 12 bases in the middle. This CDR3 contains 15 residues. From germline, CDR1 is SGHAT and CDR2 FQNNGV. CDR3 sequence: CASSRWTDNTGELFF. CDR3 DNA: TGTGCCAGCAGCCGATGGACGGATAACACCGGGGAGCTGTTTTTT.

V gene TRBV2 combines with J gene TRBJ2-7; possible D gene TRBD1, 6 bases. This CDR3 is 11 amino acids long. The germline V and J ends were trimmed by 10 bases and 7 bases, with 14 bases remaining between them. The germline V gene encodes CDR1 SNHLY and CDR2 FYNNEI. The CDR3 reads CATGTSNEQYF. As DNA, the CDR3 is TGTGCCACCGGGACAAGCAATGAGCAGTACTTC. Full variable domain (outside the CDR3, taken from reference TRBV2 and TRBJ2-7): EPEVTQTPSHQVTQMGQEVILRCVPISNHLYFYWYRQILGQKVEFLVSFYNNEISEKSEIFDDQFSVERPDGSNFTLKIRSTKLEDSAMYFCATGTSNEQYFGPGTRLTVT.